The next 16 T cell receptor beta chains were all read from a single sample in a study of cytomegalovirus exposure and HLA in healthy donors. It was with 60 Vbeta and 13 Jbeta primers that the PCR ran. Sequenced by immunoSEQ multiplex PCR; TCRdb stores in-frame clones only, minus some. The sample holds about 150,000 clones, around 79% seen once. The material sequenced was PBMCs. These TCRs come from a man between 18 and 35 years old in good health and CMV-seronegative.

This chain uses TRBV11-3 with TRBJ2-5; TRBD1 matches at 11 bases. The CDR3 extends over 18 amino acids. Germline trimming cut 1 base from V and 6 bases from J; bases unmatched to any gene: 13. CDR1 is SGHNT, CDR2 YENEEA, per germline. The CDR3 protein is CASSLALKGQGAGKTQYF. CDR3 DNA: TGTGCCAGCAGCTTAGCCCTTAAAGGACAGGGGGCTGGTAAGACCCAGTACTTC.

The rearrangement links TRBV6-5 to TRBJ1-1; possibly TRBD1 for D (6 bases). This CDR3 spans 15 amino acids. Trimming stripped 2 bases from V and 1 base from J, with 11 bases between. Germline V gene lookup returns CDR1 MNHEY and CDR2 SVGAGI. CDR3 sequence reads: CASSYGRGANTEAFF. DNA of the CDR3: TGTGCCAGCAGTTACGGGCGGGGGGCGAACACTGAAGCTTTCTTT.

With regard to this clone: Within the sample, other DNA sequences also encode this same CDR3. In nucleotides, the CDR3 is TGTGCCAGCAGTTCTTTCGGGTATTCTGGGGCCAACGTCCTGACTTTC. Translating it yields CASSSFGYSGANVLTF. The chain is built from TRBV6-5 and TRBJ2-6, with D unresolved. Trimming took off 4 bases at V and 1 base at J, with 11 bases between the two ends. This CDR3 contains 16 residues. CDR1 MNHEY and CDR2 SVGAGI come from the germline V gene.

This rearrangement joins TRBV2 to TRBJ2-7; 9 bases line up with TRBD2. CDR1 and CDR2 from the germline V gene are SNHLY and FYNNEI. V trimming: 3 bases; J trimming: 1 base; junction bases outside the gene matches: 4. The CDR3 length is 15 residues. The CDR3 DNA follows: TGTGCCAGCAGTGACGGTCTAGCGGGGTCCTACGAGCAGTACGTC. It translates to CASSDGLAGSYEQYV.

This sequence joins TRBV13 and TRBJ1-1; D remains ambiguous. This CDR3 comprises 13 residues. V lost 1 base to trimming and J lost 4 bases, with 7 bases between them. Germline assignment: CDR1 PRHDT and CDR2 FYEKMQ (reference sequence). Here the CDR3 reads CASSLEGSTEAFF. For the CDR3, the DNA is TGTGCCAGCAGCTTAGAAGGGAGCACTGAAGCTTTCTTT.

The gene calls are TRBV6-6 and TRBJ2-7; 10 bases fit TRBD2. V was clipped by 6 bases and J by 6 bases; unmatched bases: 8. CDR3 length equals 14 residues. Germline CDR1 is MNHNY and CDR2 is SVGAGI (reference sequence). The CDR3 bases are TGTGCCAGCAGCCTAACTAGCGGGGTAGGCGAGCAGTACTTC. Residues: CASSLTSGVGEQYF.

The chain employs TRBV7-9 and TRBJ2-2; 12 nucleotides align to TRBD2. The V and J ends lost 6 bases and 3 bases, in that order; junction bases with no gene match: 14. CDR3 length: 19 amino acids. Germline V gene data show CDR1 as SEHNR and CDR2 as FQNEAQ (reference sequence). DNA of the CDR3: TGTGCCAGCAGTAGGGGGAGGACTAGCGGGGCCGGGGACACCGGGGAGCTGTTTTTT. Translation: CASSRGRTSGAGDTGELFF. Looking up the rest from reference TRBV7-9 and TRBJ2-2 gives the full variable domain: DTGVSQNPRHKITKRGQNVTFRCDPISEHNRLYWYRQTLGQGPEFLTYFQNEAQLEKSRLLSDRFSAERPKGSFSTLEIQRTEQGDSAMYLCASSRGRTSGAGDTGELFFGEGSRLTVL.

CDR3 in amino acids: CASSWGQAENNEQFF. DNA of the CDR3: TGTGCCAGCAGCTGGGGACAGGCCGAAAACAATGAGCAGTTCTTC. The V gene is TRBV7-9, the J gene TRBJ2-1; TRBD1 agrees at 8 bases. V lost 4 bases to trimming and J lost 5 bases; unmatched junction nucleotides: 7. The CDR3 loop spans 15 amino acids. Germline CDR1 and CDR2: SEHNR and FQNEAQ (reference sequence).

This chain links TRBV7-9 with TRBJ2-2; TRBD1 matches 9 bases. In germline, CDR1 is SEHNR, CDR2 FQNEAQ (reference sequence). This CDR3 is 16 amino acids long. The trim removed 1 base at V and 6 bases at J, leaving 6 bases unmatched. The CDR3 spells CASSLDRGLIPGELFF. In DNA, the CDR3 is TGTGCCAGCAGCTTAGACAGGGGGCTGATCCCCGGGGAGCTGTTTTTT.

The table lists this clone with a few counts. This chain connects TRBV19 to TRBJ1-5; no clear D gene. The CDR3 covers 14 residues. CDR1 and CDR2 from the germline V gene are LNHDA and SQIVND (reference sequence). V shed 5 bases and J shed 0 bases, with 8 bases lying between them. In DNA, the CDR3 is TGTGCCAGTAGTCGCTTTAGTAGCAATCAGCCCCAGCATTTT. It translates to CASSRFSSNQPQHF. The whole variable domain, filled in from reference TRBV19 and TRBJ1-5, reads DGGITQSPKYLFRKEGQNVTLSCEQNLNHDAMYWYRQDPGQGLRLIYYSQIVNDFQKGDIAEGYSVSREKKESFPLTVTSAQKNPTAFYLCASSRFSSNQPQHFGDGTRLSIL.

The V gene is TRBV13, the J gene TRBJ2-3, with 8 bases that match TRBD2. The CDR3 has 19 residues. The V segment lost 1 base and the J segment 2 bases; nucleotides outside the gene matches: 14. Per germline, CDR1 PRHDT and CDR2 FYEKMQ (reference sequence). CDR3 region: CASSLEGGRRGADTDTQYF. The DNA of the CDR3 is TGTGCCAGCAGCTTAGAGGGGGGGAGGCGGGGGGCCGACACAGATACGCAGTATTTT.

The chain combines TRBV5-8 with TRBJ1-6, with TRBD1 identical over 11 bases. Germline V lookup: CDR1 SGHTS, CDR2 YDEGEE. The J segment lost 5 bases and the V segment lost 4 bases, leaving 5 bases of the junction unmatched. The CDR3 covers 16 residues. The CDR3 DNA is TGTGCCAGCAGCGTGGGACAGGGGGTTAATAATTCACCCCTCCACTTT. Its translation: CASSVGQGVNNSPLHF.

For this clone: Other DNA sequences in the same sample also yield this CDR3. The chain combines TRBV6-5 with TRBJ1-1; tentative D call: TRBD1 (5 bases). In germline, CDR1 is MNHEY, CDR2 SVGAGI. V was trimmed by 0 bases and J by 0 bases, leaving 8 bases between them. The CDR3 runs 15 residues. The CDR3 is CASSYSGALNTEAFF. In DNA form, the CDR3 reads TGTGCCAGCAGTTACTCAGGGGCCCTGAACACTGAAGCTTTCTTT.

The chain uses TRBV5-5 and TRBJ1-1; 8 bases map to TRBD1. Germline V lookup: CDR1 SGHKS, CDR2 YYEKEE (reference sequence). Germline trimming cut 7 bases from V and 4 bases from J; bases unmatched to any gene: 9. The CDR3 loop spans 14 amino acids. The CDR3: CASGNRGGSTEAFF. The DNA for the CDR3 is TGTGCCAGCGGTAACAGGGGGGGATCCACTGAAGCTTTCTTT.

This clone was found once. The chain links TRBV6-5 to TRBJ1-1; no firm D call. Germline-derived CDR1 and CDR2 are MNHEY and SVGAGI. Deletions cut 6 bases from V and 4 bases from J, with 12 bases between. CDR3 length: 13 amino acids. Written as DNA, the CDR3 is TGTGCCAGCAGAACGGACTCACCCACTGAAGCTTTCTTT. This encodes CASRTDSPTEAFF.

The chain recombines TRBV29-1 with TRBJ2-7; TRBD1 might be the D (5 bases). V dropped 3 bases and J dropped 2 bases, with 20 bases sitting between them. This CDR3 spans 16 amino acids. Germline CDR1 and CDR2: SQVTM and ANQGSEA. The CDR3 DNA reads TGCAGCGTTGAGGGGTTATTTGGGCAGGGCGCCTACGAGCAGTACTTC. Encoded protein: CSVEGLFGQGAYEQYF.